Included here is one T cell receptor (beta chain) sequence, with context. This sample is part of a study of T-cell reconstitution after alpha-beta-depleted transplantation in children. Library preparation (for TCRbeta) was performed with unique molecular identifiers. One entry per CDR3 protein, called by TCRdb with MiXCR from the PCR reads. The sample includes nearly 550,000 distinct CDR3 sequences, about a sixth seen only once; the top ten take 3% to 4%. The CDR3 is 14 residues long. The V end was cut by 7 bases, the J end by 4 bases, with 13 bases between. Germline V gene data show CDR1 as LNHDA and CDR2 as SQIVND (reference sequence).

The chain joins TRBV19 to TRBJ2-2, with D tentatively TRBD2 (5 bases). The specimen was PBMCs from the stem cell graft donor, collected from the stem cell graft. The source of this sequence is a human donor who donated a stem cell graft to a child with acute lymphoblastic leukemia. In DNA form, the CDR3 reads TGTGCCAGTACTGGGGAGACCATCACCGGGGAGCTGTTTTTT. It translates to CASTGETITGELFF. Full variable domain (outside the CDR3, taken from reference TRBV19 and TRBJ2-2): DGGITQSPKYLFRKEGQNVTLSCEQNLNHDAMYWYRQDPGQGLRLIYYSQIVNDFQKGDIAEGYSVSREKKESFPLTVTSAQKNPTAFYLCASTGETITGELFFGEGSRLTVL.